These T cell receptor beta chains were read from a single sample in a study of T-cell reconstitution after alpha-beta-depleted transplantation in children. TCRdb recomputed calls from the PCR reads with MiXCR, one row per CDR3 protein. There are roughly 160,000 distinct CDR3 sequences in the sample; around 10% occur only once, and around 14% lies in the top ten. Here the sequenced sample was PBMCs, taken before TCRalphabeta/CD19-depleted stem cell transplant. These receptor sequences come from a boy younger than 10 with acute myeloid leukemia, due to receive a stem cell transplant. Both conserved end residues are part of each CDR3. The order of the fields is J gene, D gene, clone size, V gene, CDR3 DNA, CDR3 protein. D genes are given only for firm matches. A row's size may be missing; if present it is once, few, many or a size class.

J gene: TRBJ2-5
D gene: -
clone size: -
V gene: TRBV11-2
CDR3 DNA: TGTGCCAGCAGCCCAGGGGCCGGGGAGGGAGAGACCCAGTACTTC
CDR3 protein: CASSPGAGEGETQYF

J gene: TRBJ1-2
D gene: TRBD1
clone size: many
V gene: TRBV28
CDR3 DNA: TGTGCCAGCACCATGACAGGGGCGGGGTATGGCTACACCTTC
CDR3 protein: CASTMTGAGYGYTF

J gene: TRBJ2-1
D gene: -
clone size: many
V gene: TRBV12-3/TRBV12-4
CDR3 DNA: TGTGCCAGCAGCCCCAGCCGGGTCGACAATGAGCAGTTCTTC
CDR3 protein: CASSPSRVDNEQFF

J gene: TRBJ2-5
D gene: TRBD2
clone size: many
V gene: TRBV7-2
CDR3 DNA: TGTGCCAGCAGCTTACTAGCGGGGTCCATTGAGACCCAGTACTTC
CDR3 protein: CASSLLAGSIETQYF

J gene: TRBJ1-2
D gene: -
clone size: many
V gene: TRBV12-3/TRBV12-4
CDR3 DNA: TGTGCCAGCAGCATGGGGGGGGCGCAGGGATATGGCTACACCTTC
CDR3 protein: CASSMGGAQGYGYTF

J gene: TRBJ1-2
D gene: -
clone size: -
V gene: TRBV20-1
CDR3 DNA: TGCAGTGCTAGACCGGGAGGAAGGAACTATGGCTACACCTTC
CDR3 protein: CSARPGGRNYGYTF

J gene: TRBJ2-4
D gene: -
clone size: many
V gene: TRBV30
CDR3 DNA: TGTGCCTGGACTGGAGCCAAAAACATTCAGTACTTC
CDR3 protein: CAWTGAKNIQYF

J gene: TRBJ2-1
D gene: -
clone size: many
V gene: TRBV7-3
CDR3 DNA: TGTGCCAGCAGCTTAACCAGGACAGCTTACAATGAGCAGTTCTTC
CDR3 protein: CASSLTRTAYNEQFF

J gene: TRBJ1-2
D gene: -
clone size: many
V gene: TRBV4-2
CDR3 DNA: TGTGCCAGCAGCCAAGCTAACACAGGCTACACCTTC
CDR3 protein: CASSQANTGYTF

J gene: TRBJ2-1
D gene: TRBD2
clone size: many
V gene: TRBV4-1
CDR3 DNA: TGCGCCAGCAGCCATGTGACTAGCGGGCGGTACAATGAGCAGTTCTTC
CDR3 protein: CASSHVTSGRYNEQFF

J gene: TRBJ2-1
D gene: -
clone size: many
V gene: TRBV10-3
CDR3 DNA: TGTGCCATCAGTGGAACGACAGTCCACTCCTACAATGAGCAGTTCTTC
CDR3 protein: CAISGTTVHSYNEQFF

J gene: TRBJ1-4
D gene: TRBD1
clone size: many
V gene: TRBV5-1
CDR3 DNA: TGCGCCAGCAGCTCGACAGGGCCCCACGCCTCGACGGTTTTT
CDR3 protein: CASSSTGPHASTVF

J gene: TRBJ1-6
D gene: -
clone size: many
V gene: TRBV12-3/TRBV12-4
CDR3 DNA: TGTGCCAGCAGCTTTGCCCCCCGCTCACCCCTCCACTTT
CDR3 protein: CASSFAPRSPLHF

J gene: TRBJ2-7
D gene: TRBD2
clone size: many
V gene: TRBV11-1
CDR3 DNA: TGTGCCAGCAGTCCTCCCGGACTAGTACAGTTCTACGAGCAGTACTTC
CDR3 protein: CASSPPGLVQFYEQYF

J gene: TRBJ2-1
D gene: TRBD1
clone size: many
V gene: TRBV14
CDR3 DNA: TGTGCCAGCAGCGGCAGGGGGAACAATGAGCAGTTCTTC
CDR3 protein: CASSGRGNNEQFF

J gene: TRBJ1-5
D gene: -
clone size: many
V gene: TRBV21-1
CDR3 DNA: TGTGCCAGCAGACAGGACAGGGGGTCTCATAGCAATCAGCCCCAGCATTTT
CDR3 protein: CASRQDRGSHSNQPQHF

J gene: TRBJ1-5
D gene: -
clone size: many
V gene: TRBV20-1
CDR3 DNA: TGCAGTGCTCTCCTTCCCGACCGGGCGGGCTATCAGCCCCAGCATTTT
CDR3 protein: CSALLPDRAGYQPQHF

J gene: TRBJ2-1
D gene: -
clone size: many
V gene: TRBV24-1
CDR3 DNA: TGTGCCACCAGTGAAACGGCCTACAATGAGCAGTTCTTC
CDR3 protein: CATSETAYNEQFF

J gene: TRBJ2-1
D gene: -
clone size: -
V gene: TRBV6-4
CDR3 DNA: TGTGCCAGCAGTGTCCTCGACAGCCTCACGGATGAGCAGTTCTTC
CDR3 protein: CASSVLDSLTDEQFF

J gene: TRBJ1-1
D gene: -
clone size: many
V gene: TRBV10-3
CDR3 DNA: TGTGCCATCAGGGTCTCGGGAGACACTGAAGCTTTCTTT
CDR3 protein: CAIRVSGDTEAFF

J gene: TRBJ1-2
D gene: -
clone size: many
V gene: TRBV4-1
CDR3 DNA: TGCGCCAGCAGCCAGCCCCGGACTAACTATGGCTACACCTTC
CDR3 protein: CASSQPRTNYGYTF

J gene: TRBJ2-2
D gene: -
clone size: many
V gene: TRBV20-1
CDR3 DNA: TGCAGTGCTAGAGTAACAGGCACCCTTAACACCGGGGAGCTGTTTTTT
CDR3 protein: CSARVTGTLNTGELFF

J gene: TRBJ2-1
D gene: -
clone size: many
V gene: TRBV5-1
CDR3 DNA: TGCGCCAGCAGCTTGGGAAGCACAGGGCTGGGCAATGATCAGTTCTTC
CDR3 protein: CASSLGSTGLGNDQFF

J gene: TRBJ1-2
D gene: -
clone size: many
V gene: TRBV29-1
CDR3 DNA: TGCAGCGTTGAAGTGTGGGATTATGGCTACACCTTC
CDR3 protein: CSVEVWDYGYTF

J gene: TRBJ2-1
D gene: -
clone size: -
V gene: TRBV9
CDR3 DNA: TGTGCCAGCAGCGTAGGGGATGGGGACCATCAGTTCTTC
CDR3 protein: CASSVGDGDHQFF

J gene: TRBJ2-1
D gene: TRBD1
clone size: many
V gene: TRBV10-1
CDR3 DNA: TGCGCCAGCAGTGTTGGGACAGGGCCGTACAATGAGCAGTTCTTC
CDR3 protein: CASSVGTGPYNEQFF

J gene: TRBJ2-7
D gene: -
clone size: -
V gene: TRBV20-1
CDR3 DNA: TGCAGTGCTACCGTTAGTGGGCGGTATTCCTACGAGCAGTACTTC
CDR3 protein: CSATVSGRYSYEQYF

J gene: TRBJ2-6
D gene: -
clone size: many
V gene: TRBV7-3
CDR3 DNA: TGTGCCAGCAGCTTGGACAGCTCTGGGGCCAACGTCCTGACTTTC
CDR3 protein: CASSLDSSGANVLTF

J gene: TRBJ2-5
D gene: -
clone size: many
V gene: TRBV7-6
CDR3 DNA: TGTGCCAGCAGCTTAGAGGGCAGGTCGCACCAAAAGACCCAGTACTTC
CDR3 protein: CASSLEGRSHQKTQYF

J gene: TRBJ2-1
D gene: TRBD2
clone size: many
V gene: TRBV20-1
CDR3 DNA: TGCAGTGCTAGACATATGGGAGGGGGACTAGCGGGAGATGAGCAGTTCTTC
CDR3 protein: CSARHMGGGLAGDEQFF

J gene: TRBJ2-3
D gene: TRBD2
clone size: many
V gene: TRBV13
CDR3 DNA: TGTGCCAGCAGCCCGGGACTAGCGGGGCCGGGGACAGATACGCAGTATTTT
CDR3 protein: CASSPGLAGPGTDTQYF

J gene: TRBJ2-1
D gene: TRBD2
clone size: many
V gene: TRBV4-1
CDR3 DNA: TGCGCCAGCAGCCAACACCCCGAGTCCCTAGCGGGGAACAATGAGCAGTTCTTC
CDR3 protein: CASSQHPESLAGNNEQFF

J gene: TRBJ2-1
D gene: -
clone size: many
V gene: TRBV7-6
CDR3 DNA: TGTGCCAGCAGCGTAGGGACGGTGAGCTCCTACAATGAGCAGTTCTTC
CDR3 protein: CASSVGTVSSYNEQFF

J gene: TRBJ2-1
D gene: TRBD2
clone size: -
V gene: TRBV12-3/TRBV12-4
CDR3 DNA: TGTGCCAGCAGTTCTAGTGGGGGACTAGGAGTCTATGAGCAGTTCTTC
CDR3 protein: CASSSSGGLGVYEQFF

J gene: TRBJ1-2
D gene: -
clone size: many
V gene: TRBV29-1
CDR3 DNA: TGCAGCGCGCTGCCTGGAACGACTAACTATGGCTACACCTTC
CDR3 protein: CSALPGTTNYGYTF

J gene: TRBJ1-2
D gene: -
clone size: many
V gene: TRBV20-1
CDR3 DNA: TGCAGTGCCACAGGGACGGCCTGGGGAGGCTACACCTTC
CDR3 protein: CSATGTAWGGYTF

J gene: TRBJ2-6
D gene: -
clone size: many
V gene: TRBV3-1
CDR3 DNA: TGTGCCAGCAGCCAAGTATTCGGGGGCTCTGGGGCCAACGTCCTGACTTTC
CDR3 protein: CASSQVFGGSGANVLTF

J gene: TRBJ2-2
D gene: TRBD1
clone size: many
V gene: TRBV3-1
CDR3 DNA: TGTGCCAGCAGCTACCCAGGGGGCGCGAACACCGGGGAGCTGTTTTTT
CDR3 protein: CASSYPGGANTGELFF

J gene: TRBJ1-5
D gene: -
clone size: many
V gene: TRBV5-6
CDR3 DNA: TGTGCCAGCAGCAAGGACAGCGGATATAGCAATCAGCCCCAGCATTTT
CDR3 protein: CASSKDSGYSNQPQHF

J gene: TRBJ2-3
D gene: -
clone size: -
V gene: TRBV7-9
CDR3 DNA: TGTGCCACCATGGACTCGAGGGGAGTGATAGATACGCAGTATTTT
CDR3 protein: CATMDSRGVIDTQYF

J gene: TRBJ2-1
D gene: TRBD2
clone size: -
V gene: TRBV25-1
CDR3 DNA: TGTGCCAGCAGTGAATTGAACATCGAGCGGGAGGGCTGGGATGAGCAGTTCTTC
CDR3 protein: CASSELNIEREGWDEQFF

J gene: TRBJ2-3
D gene: -
clone size: many
V gene: TRBV7-6
CDR3 DNA: TGTGCCAGCAGCTTAGCCCAGGGGAGGAGGACGCAGTATTTT
CDR3 protein: CASSLAQGRRTQYF

J gene: TRBJ2-7
D gene: -
clone size: many
V gene: TRBV9
CDR3 DNA: TGTGCCAGCAGCGTTGAGGGGGGCGGCGAGCAGTACTTC
CDR3 protein: CASSVEGGGEQYF

J gene: TRBJ2-7
D gene: -
clone size: many
V gene: TRBV7-2
CDR3 DNA: TGTGCCAGCAGCTTAGGACTATCCCCTCTCGAGCAGTACTTC
CDR3 protein: CASSLGLSPLEQYF

J gene: TRBJ2-7
D gene: -
clone size: many
V gene: TRBV3-1
CDR3 DNA: TGTGCCAGCCTCGAAGCCTACGAGCAGTACTTC
CDR3 protein: CASLEAYEQYF

J gene: TRBJ2-7
D gene: -
clone size: many
V gene: TRBV5-1
CDR3 DNA: TGCGCCAGCAGCCTTAGACAGGAATCCTACGAGCAGTACTTC
CDR3 protein: CASSLRQESYEQYF

J gene: TRBJ2-6
D gene: -
clone size: many
V gene: TRBV4-1
CDR3 DNA: TGCGCCAGCAGCCAAGTTCGGGGAGGAGTCTCTGGGGCCAACGTCCTGACTTTC
CDR3 protein: CASSQVRGGVSGANVLTF

J gene: TRBJ1-5
D gene: -
clone size: many
V gene: TRBV27
CDR3 DNA: TGTGCCAGCAGCCTGTTTAGCAATCAGCCCCAGCATTTT
CDR3 protein: CASSLFSNQPQHF

J gene: TRBJ2-5
D gene: -
clone size: many
V gene: TRBV21-1
CDR3 DNA: TGTGCCAGCCGGGGACTAGCGGGAGAAGGCCAAGAGACCCAGTACTTC
CDR3 protein: CASRGLAGEGQETQYF

J gene: TRBJ2-1
D gene: -
clone size: many
V gene: TRBV5-6
CDR3 DNA: TGTGCCAGCAGCTTGGAGTGGGGCCCAAACAATGAGCAGTTCTTC
CDR3 protein: CASSLEWGPNNEQFF

J gene: TRBJ2-6
D gene: -
clone size: many
V gene: TRBV4-1
CDR3 DNA: TGCGCCAGCAGCCGGGTGTCTGGGGCCAACGTCCTGACTTTC
CDR3 protein: CASSRVSGANVLTF

J gene: TRBJ2-5
D gene: -
clone size: many
V gene: TRBV5-4
CDR3 DNA: TGTGCCAGCAGCTTGAGGGGGGGGCAAGAGACCCAGTACTTC
CDR3 protein: CASSLRGGQETQYF

J gene: TRBJ2-5
D gene: -
clone size: few
V gene: TRBV28
CDR3 DNA: TGTGCCAGCAGTCCAGGGGTTGAAGAGACCCAGTACTTC
CDR3 protein: CASSPGVEETQYF

J gene: TRBJ2-5
D gene: TRBD2
clone size: many
V gene: TRBV4-2
CDR3 DNA: TGTGCCAGCAGCCAAGAGGGAGTCGCGGGAGGAGGCCAAGAGACCCAGTACTTC
CDR3 protein: CASSQEGVAGGGQETQYF

J gene: TRBJ2-4
D gene: -
clone size: many
V gene: TRBV4-2
CDR3 DNA: TGTGCCAGCAGCCAAGGACTAGGAGCCAAAAACATTCAGTACTTC
CDR3 protein: CASSQGLGAKNIQYF